This T cell receptor beta chain was sequenced in a study of shared clonotypes between healthy human individuals. The assay was immunoSEQ multiplex PCR, and TCRdb's table has in-frame clones only and misses some. The sample yields over 950,000 clones, roughly 80% seen once. The study's findings and limits: The naive CD4 repertoires of several donors were compared, and around 5% of clonotypes were shared.

V was trimmed by 2 bases and J by 0 bases, leaving 7 bases between them. The CDR3 is 14 residues long. Germline lookup yields CDR1 SGHTA and CDR2 FQGNSA. As for this clone: The target antigen is unknown. The sample carries other DNA sequences with the same CDR3.

This TCR was sampled from a man aged 18 to 30 in good health. Some clones in this sample may be carry-over from other donors' samples. The rearrangement uses TRBV7-2 and TRBJ1-1; tentative D call: TRBD1 (6 bases). Sequenced input: memory CD4+ T cells from PBMCs. The sample's subset: CD45RA-negative fraction. CDR3 loop: CASSLNRVNTEAFF. CDR3 bases: TGTGCCAGCAGCTTAAACAGGGTGAACACTGAAGCTTTCTTT.